This passage covers 26 T cell receptor beta chains from one sample sequenced in a study of PD-1 blockade in classical Hodgkin lymphoma. Each patient relapsed following autologous stem cell transplantation, and prior brentuximab vedotin exposure differed. Measured with immunoSEQ multiplex PCR; TCRdb has only the in-frame clones, and not every one. The data show about 94,000 clones, with roughly nine tenths seen just once and roughly 10% held by the top ten. The specimen was peripheral blood mononuclear cells (PBMCs), collected before the second cycle of nivolumab. Every receptor here comes from a human donor with classical Hodgkin lymphoma.

The V and J genes are TRBV7-3 and TRBJ1-1; possibly TRBD1 for D (5 bases). With 5 bases removed from V and 3 bases from J, the gap between germline ends came to 13 bases. The CDR3 totals 14 residues. CDR1 is SGHTA and CDR2 is FQGTGA in the germline V gene. In nucleotides, the CDR3 is TGTGCCAGCAGCACCCGCGGGGGAGACACTGAAGCTTTCTTT. Translating it yields CASSTRGGDTEAFF. Supplemented by reference TRBV7-3 and TRBJ1-1, the full variable domain reads GAGVSQTPSNKVTEKGKYVELRCDPISGHTALYWYRQSLGQGPEFLIYFQGTGAADDSGLPNDRFFAVRPEGSVSTLKIQRTERGDSAVYLCASSTRGGDTEAFFGQGTRLTVV.

In its sample, this clone was seen once. The chain combines TRBV7-2 with TRBJ2-1, with 8 bases that match TRBD2. With 0 bases clipped from V and 6 bases from J, the junction kept 4 bases outside the gene matches. Germline CDR1 and CDR2: SGHTA and FQGNSA. This CDR3 region has 15 residues. CDR3 in amino acids: CASSLAGLEFNEQFF. CDR3 nucleotides: TGTGCCAGCAGCTTAGCGGGACTAGAGTTCAATGAGCAGTTCTTC.

This sequence joins TRBV6-1 and TRBJ2-6; no clear D. Trimming shortened V by 7 bases and J by 2 bases, and 12 bases separated the two germline ends. The germline CDR1 and CDR2 sequences are MNHNS and SASEGT. The CDR3 is 15 residues long. CDR3 loop: CASTPTKTGANVLTF. In DNA form, the CDR3 reads TGTGCCAGCACCCCCACCAAGACTGGGGCCAACGTCCTGACTTTC.

This chain connects TRBV27 to TRBJ2-1; D is unclear. The CDR3 consists of 14 residues. CDR1 and CDR2 (germline): MNHEY, SMNVEV (reference sequence). Trimming shortened V by 3 bases and J by 6 bases, and 12 bases separated the two germline ends. This CDR3 reads CASSFIGETNEQFF. For the CDR3, the DNA is TGTGCCAGCAGTTTTATCGGAGAGACCAATGAGCAGTTCTTC.

This rearrangement joins TRBV29-1 to TRBJ2-1; 12 positions agree with TRBD2. V shed 6 bases, J shed 4 bases, and the junction held 4 bases outside the gene matches. CDR3 length: 14 amino acids. Germline V gene lookup returns CDR1 SQVTM and CDR2 ANQGSEA. CDR3 sequence reads: CSVDLAGGYNEQFF. CDR3 sequence (DNA): TGCAGCGTCGACCTAGCGGGAGGGTACAATGAGCAGTTCTTC.

The V and J genes are TRBV9 and TRBJ2-7, with TRBD1 matching 7 bases. Germline V gene data show CDR1 as SGDLS and CDR2 as YYNGEE. The V gene end was trimmed by 4 bases and the J gene end by 4 bases; junction bases not matched to a gene: 5. The CDR3 loop spans 13 amino acids. The CDR3: CASSLQQGYEQYF. For the CDR3, the DNA is TGTGCCAGCAGCTTACAACAGGGGTACGAGCAGTACTTC. The full variable domain, its missing parts supplied by reference TRBV9 and TRBJ2-7, is DSGVTQTPKHLITATGQRVTLRCSPRSGDLSVYWYQQSLDQGLQFLIQYYNGEERAKGNILERFSAQQFPDLHSELNLSSLELGDSALYFCASSLQQGYEQYFGPGTRLTVT.

The chain carries TRBV27 and TRBJ1-4; D uncertain. V was clipped by 2 bases and J by 7 bases, with 14 bases between them. The CDR3 spans 15 residues. CDR1 and CDR2 (germline): MNHEY, SMNVEV (reference sequence). CDR3 protein: CASSLGRGIGEKLFF. DNA for the CDR3: TGTGCCAGCAGTTTAGGAAGAGGGATCGGTGAAAAACTGTTTTTT.

The rearrangement joins TRBV7-9 to TRBJ2-4; the D is unclear. The CDR3 consists of 15 residues. Germline values: CDR1 SEHNR, CDR2 FQNEAQ (reference sequence). The V end was cut by 0 bases, the J end by 0 bases, with 6 bases between. CDR3 nucleotide sequence: TGTGCCAGCAGCTTAGCGGAACTAGCCAAAAACATTCAGTACTTC. This sequence encodes CASSLAELAKNIQYF.

The chain links TRBV5-5 to TRBJ2-5; D tentatively fits TRBD1 or TRBD2 (5 bases each). This CDR3 is built from 15 residues. Germline V gene sequence: CDR1 SGHKS, CDR2 YYEKEE (reference sequence). V was cut by 4 bases and J by 1 base, with 14 bases left in between. The chain's CDR3 is CASSPRAGTQETQYF. As DNA, the CDR3 is TGTGCCAGCAGCCCGAGAGCCGGGACCCAAGAGACCCAGTACTTC. The variable domain in full, completed from reference TRBV5-5 and TRBJ2-5, reads DAGVTQSPTHLIKTRGQQVTLRCSPISGHKSVSWYQQVLGQGPQFIFQYYEKEERGRGNFPDRFSARQFPNYSSELNVNALLLGDSALYLCASSPRAGTQETQYFGPGTRLLVL.

The sample holds one count of this clone. The rearrangement links TRBV18 to TRBJ1-3; 8 positions match TRBD1. CDR1 and CDR2 (germline): KGHSH, LQKENI. The CDR3 sequence is 16 residues long. V lost 8 bases and J lost 4; bases outside the gene matches: 13. The CDR3 is CASRPDRALRGNTIYF. The CDR3 DNA follows: TGTGCCAGCCGGCCGGACAGGGCACTACGAGGAAACACCATATATTTT.

The CDR3 DNA reads as TGTGCCAGCTCACCGCCGGGACTAGCGGGAGAGGGGCAAGAGACCCAGTACTTC. Its translation is CASSPPGLAGEGQETQYF. This rearrangement joins TRBV18 to TRBJ2-5; 14 bases agree with TRBD2. Germline values: CDR1 KGHSH, CDR2 LQKENI. This CDR3 contains 18 residues. V dropped 3 bases and J dropped 2; count of bases not matched to a gene: 8. The complete variable domain, with remaining parts taken from reference TRBV18 and TRBJ2-5, reads NAGVMQNPRHLVRRRGQEARLRCSPMKGHSHVYWYRQLPEEGLKFMVYLQKENIIDESGMPKERFSAEFPKEGPSILRIQQVVRGDSAAYFCASSPPGLAGEGQETQYFGPGTRLLVL.

This chain links TRBV30 with TRBJ1-2, with no clear D. V lost 0 bases and J 5 bases, leaving 10 bases between the germline ends. Germline V lookup: CDR1 GTSNPN, CDR2 SVGIG (reference sequence). The CDR3 spans 13 residues. The CDR3 sequence: CAWSVLLAYGYTF. CDR3 nucleotides: TGTGCCTGGAGTGTACTCCTAGCTTATGGCTACACCTTC. Full variable domain (outside the CDR3, taken from reference TRBV30 and TRBJ1-2): SQTIHQWPATLVQPVGSPLSLECTVEGTSNPNLYWYRQAAGRGLQLLFYSVGIGQISSEVPQNLSASRPQDRQFILSSKKLLLSDSGFYLCAWSVLLAYGYTFGSGTRLTVV.

V is TRBV7-9 and J is TRBJ2-7, with 12 bases matching TRBD2. V gave up 0 bases and J gave up 7 bases; unmatched junction bases: 7. The CDR3 runs 16 residues. CDR1 SEHNR and CDR2 FQNEAQ come from the germline V gene (reference sequence). The CDR3, as DNA: TGTGCCAGCAGCTTAGCGTTTGGACTAGCGGGGAGTGAGCAGTACTTC. Amino acids: CASSLAFGLAGSEQYF.

V and J are TRBV28 and TRBJ2-3, with D possibly matching TRBD1 (5 bases). Germline CDR1 is MDHEN and CDR2 is SYDVKM. The V gene lost 2 bases and the J gene lost 6 bases, with 12 bases spanning the gap. This CDR3 contains 14 residues. The CDR3 spells CASSLGAGPDTQYF. CDR3 bases: TGTGCCAGCAGTTTAGGAGCAGGGCCCGATACGCAGTATTTT. The variable domain in full, with the rest retrieved from reference TRBV28 and TRBJ2-3, is DVKVTQSSRYLVKRTGEKVFLECVQDMDHENMFWYRQDPGLGLRLIYFSYDVKMKEKGDIPEGYSVSREKKERFSLILESASTNQTSMYLCASSLGAGPDTQYFGPGTRLTVL.

The chain combines TRBV28 with TRBJ2-7; 7 nucleotides match TRBD2. CDR1 is MDHEN, CDR2 SYDVKM, per germline. V shed 3 bases and J 3 bases; nucleotides not matched to a gene: 5. The length of the CDR3 is 14 residues. CDR3: CASSFGGLVYEQYF. As DNA, the CDR3 is TGTGCCAGCAGTTTCGGGGGGTTGGTCTACGAGCAGTACTTC.

V gene TRBV5-5 combines with J gene TRBJ2-2; D unresolved. The CDR3 is 16 residues long. The germline V gene encodes CDR1 SGHKS and CDR2 YYEKEE (reference sequence). With 5 bases removed from V and 0 bases from J, the gap between germline ends came to 14 bases. Here the CDR3 DNA reads TGTGCCAGCAGTTTTACCTCCAGAACGAACACCGGGGAGCTGTTTTTT. This encodes CASSFTSRTNTGELFF.

The rearrangement joins TRBV7-9 to TRBJ2-5; the D is unclear. The V gene lost 5 bases and the J gene lost 1 base, with 8 bases spanning the gap. Germline lookup yields CDR1 SEHNR and CDR2 FQNEAQ (reference sequence). CDR3 length equals 13 residues. The CDR3 coding sequence is TGTGCCAGCAGCCGTCACCTCCAAGAGACCCAGTACTTC. Translated, it gives CASSRHLQETQYF.

The gene calls are TRBV7-6 and TRBJ2-5; TRBD2 agrees at 11 bases. The CDR3 sequence is 16 residues long. Germline V gene data show CDR1 as SGHVS and CDR2 as FNYEAQ. The V and J ends lost 5 bases and 5 bases, in that order; junction bases with no gene match: 10. DNA of the CDR3: TGTGCCAGCAGCCATGGGGTAGCGGGGGGGCCGGAGACCCAGTACTTC. Protein product: CASSHGVAGGPETQYF.

The chain carries TRBV4-1 and TRBJ2-5; D unclear. Germline V gene data show CDR1 as MGHRA and CDR2 as YSYEKL. Trimming cost V 5 bases and J 2 bases, with 21 bases left between them. CDR3 size: 17 residues. CDR3 DNA sequence: TGCGCCAGCAGCAAAAACGCCGTGGTCCGGAGTCAAGAGACCCAGTACTTC. Translated: CASSKNAVVRSQETQYF.

The J gene is TRBJ1-1, the V gene TRBV10-3; a possible D gene is TRBD1 (6 bases). The CDR3 has 13 residues. V gave up 4 bases and J gave up 8 bases, with 14 bases separating them. Germline values: CDR1 ENHRY, CDR2 SYGVKD. The CDR3 region is CAISGGRTTEAFF. The CDR3 nucleotides read TGTGCCATCAGTGGGGGGCGGACTACCGAAGCTTTCTTT.

The V gene is TRBV11-2, the J gene TRBJ2-5, with 10 bases aligning to TRBD1. V trimming: 5 bases; J trimming: 5 bases; junction bases outside the gene matches: 8. CDR3 length equals 15 residues. Germline-derived CDR1 and CDR2 are SGHAT and FQNNGV. The CDR3 DNA reads as TGTGCCAGCAGCCCGGGGGGACAGGGGTGGGAGACCCAGTACTTC. Its protein is CASSPGGQGWETQYF.

This clone occurred once. The CDR3 nucleotides are TGTGCCAGCAGCCTGGGACAGGGGGCGAAAAATGAGCAGTTCTTC. It specifies CASSLGQGAKNEQFF. V and J are TRBV6-6 and TRBJ2-1, with TRBD1 matching 12 bases. This CDR3 has 15 amino acids. The V and J ends lost 6 bases and 7 bases, in that order; junction bases with no gene match: 7. The germline V gene has CDR1 MNHNY and CDR2 SVGAGI (reference sequence).

The chain uses TRBV4-1 and TRBJ2-7; the D is unclear. V lost 1 base to trimming and J lost 4 bases, with 11 bases between them. Germline loops: CDR1 MGHRA, CDR2 YSYEKL. The CDR3 is 14 amino acids. The CDR3 here is CASSQVASQYEQYF. CDR3 DNA: TGCGCCAGCAGCCAAGTTGCCTCCCAGTACGAGCAGTACTTC.

V and J are TRBV10-1 and TRBJ2-1; the match to TRBD2 covers 7 bases. The V gene end was trimmed by 0 bases and the J gene end by 0 bases; junction bases not matched to a gene: 5. This CDR3 is 17 amino acids long. CDR1 and CDR2 (germline): WNHNN, SYGVQD (reference sequence). This CDR3 is CASSESLGGSSYNEQFF. As DNA, the CDR3 is TGCGCCAGCAGTGAGTCCCTGGGCGGGAGCTCCTACAATGAGCAGTTCTTC.

The V gene is TRBV13, the J gene TRBJ2-1, with TRBD2 matching over 15 bases. Germline V gene lookup returns CDR1 PRHDT and CDR2 FYEKMQ (reference sequence). The ends lost 0 bases at V and 0 bases at J; junction bases unmatched: 6. This CDR3 is 20 amino acids long. CDR3 residues: CASSLGPGLAGGSSYNEQFF. In DNA, the CDR3 is TGTGCCAGCAGCTTAGGCCCGGGACTAGCGGGGGGAAGCTCCTACAATGAGCAGTTCTTC.

The V gene is TRBV18, the J gene TRBJ2-1; 7 bases agree with TRBD2. The CDR3 spans 15 residues. Germline V gives CDR1 KGHSH, CDR2 LQKENI. The junction had 5 bases not matched to a gene; V was cut back by 4 bases and J by 2 bases. CDR3 protein: CASSLAGIPYNEQFF. The CDR3, as DNA: TGTGCCAGCTCACTAGCGGGCATACCCTACAATGAGCAGTTCTTC.